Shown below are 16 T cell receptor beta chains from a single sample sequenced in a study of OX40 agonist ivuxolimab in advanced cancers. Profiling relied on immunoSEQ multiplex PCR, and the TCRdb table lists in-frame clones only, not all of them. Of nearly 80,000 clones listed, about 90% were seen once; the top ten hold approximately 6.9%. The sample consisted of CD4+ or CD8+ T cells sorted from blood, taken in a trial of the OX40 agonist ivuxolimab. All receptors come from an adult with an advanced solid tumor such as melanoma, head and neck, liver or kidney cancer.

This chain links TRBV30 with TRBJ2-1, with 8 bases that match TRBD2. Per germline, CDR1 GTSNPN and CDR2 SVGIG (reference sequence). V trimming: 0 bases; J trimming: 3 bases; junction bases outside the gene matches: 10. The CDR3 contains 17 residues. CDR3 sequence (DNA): TGTGCCTGGAGTGTTGAGCGGGAGCCCGAATTCTACAATGAGCAGTTCTTC. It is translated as CAWSVEREPEFYNEQFF.

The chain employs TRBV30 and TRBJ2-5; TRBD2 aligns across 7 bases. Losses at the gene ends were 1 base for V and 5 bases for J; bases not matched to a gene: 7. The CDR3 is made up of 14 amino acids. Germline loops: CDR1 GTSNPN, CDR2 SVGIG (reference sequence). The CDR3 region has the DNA TGTGCCTGGAGTGGGGGACGGCGGGGGGAGACCCAGTACTTC. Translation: CAWSGGRRGETQYF.

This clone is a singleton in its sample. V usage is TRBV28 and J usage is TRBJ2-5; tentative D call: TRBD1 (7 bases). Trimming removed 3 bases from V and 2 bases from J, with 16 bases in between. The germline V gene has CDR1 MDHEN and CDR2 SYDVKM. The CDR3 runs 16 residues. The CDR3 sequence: CASSLLYRGGQETQYF. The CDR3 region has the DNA TGTGCCAGCAGTTTGTTATACAGGGGAGGACAAGAGACCCAGTACTTC.

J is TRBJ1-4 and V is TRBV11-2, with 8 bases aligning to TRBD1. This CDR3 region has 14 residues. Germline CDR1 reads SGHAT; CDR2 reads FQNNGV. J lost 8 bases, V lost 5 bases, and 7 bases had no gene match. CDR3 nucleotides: TGTGCCAGCAGCCGAGACAGGGGCGGGGAAAAACTGTTTTTT. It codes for CASSRDRGGEKLFF.

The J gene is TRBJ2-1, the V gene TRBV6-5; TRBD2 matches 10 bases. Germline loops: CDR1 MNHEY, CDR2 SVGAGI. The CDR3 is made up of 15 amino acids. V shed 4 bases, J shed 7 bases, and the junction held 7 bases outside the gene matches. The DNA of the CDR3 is TGTGCCAGCAGTTTCCTAGCGGGAGTCGGTAATGAGCAGTTCTTC. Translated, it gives CASSFLAGVGNEQFF.

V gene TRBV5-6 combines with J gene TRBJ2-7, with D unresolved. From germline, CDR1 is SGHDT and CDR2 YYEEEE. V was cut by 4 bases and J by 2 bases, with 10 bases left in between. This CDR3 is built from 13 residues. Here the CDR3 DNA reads TGTGCCAGCAGCCTTGACCCAACCTACGAGCAGTACTTC. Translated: CASSLDPTYEQYF.

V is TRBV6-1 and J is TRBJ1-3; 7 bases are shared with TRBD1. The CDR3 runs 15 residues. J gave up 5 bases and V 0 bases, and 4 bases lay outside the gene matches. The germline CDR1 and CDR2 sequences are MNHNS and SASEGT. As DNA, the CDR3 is TGTGCCAGCAGTGAAGCGACGACAGGGCGAAACACCATATATTTT. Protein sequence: CASSEATTGRNTIYF.

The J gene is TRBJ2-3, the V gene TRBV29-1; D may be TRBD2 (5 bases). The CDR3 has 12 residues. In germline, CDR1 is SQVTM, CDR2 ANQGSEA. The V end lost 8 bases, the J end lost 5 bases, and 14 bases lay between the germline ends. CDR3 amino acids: CSHDTAGDTQYF. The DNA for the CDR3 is TGCAGCCACGACACCGCGGGAGATACGCAGTATTTT.

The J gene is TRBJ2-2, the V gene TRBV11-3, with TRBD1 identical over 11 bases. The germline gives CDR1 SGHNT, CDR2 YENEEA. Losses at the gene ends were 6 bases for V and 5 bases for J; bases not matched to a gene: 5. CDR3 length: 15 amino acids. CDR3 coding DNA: TGTGCCAGCAGTGGGACAGGGGGAGCGACCGGGGAGCTGTTTTTT. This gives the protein CASSGTGGATGELFF.

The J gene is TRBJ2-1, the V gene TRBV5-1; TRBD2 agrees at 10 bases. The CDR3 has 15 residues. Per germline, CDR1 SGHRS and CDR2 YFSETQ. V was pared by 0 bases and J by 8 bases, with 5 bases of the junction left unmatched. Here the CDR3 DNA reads TGCGCCAGCAGCTTGGGGGCTAGCGGGAGCGATGAGCAGTTCTTC. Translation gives CASSLGASGSDEQFF.

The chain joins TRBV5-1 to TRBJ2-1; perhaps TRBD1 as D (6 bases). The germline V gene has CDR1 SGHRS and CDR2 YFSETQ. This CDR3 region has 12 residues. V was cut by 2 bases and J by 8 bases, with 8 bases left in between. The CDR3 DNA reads TGCGCCAGCAGCTTACAGGGTTATGAGCAGTTCTTC. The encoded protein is CASSLQGYEQFF.

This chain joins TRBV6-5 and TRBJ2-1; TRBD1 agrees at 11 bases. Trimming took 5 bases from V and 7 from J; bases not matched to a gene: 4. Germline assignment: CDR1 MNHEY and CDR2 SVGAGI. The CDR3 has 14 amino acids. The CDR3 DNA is TGTGCCAGCAGTCGGACAGGGGGCGGGAATGAGCAGTTCTTC. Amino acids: CASSRTGGGNEQFF.

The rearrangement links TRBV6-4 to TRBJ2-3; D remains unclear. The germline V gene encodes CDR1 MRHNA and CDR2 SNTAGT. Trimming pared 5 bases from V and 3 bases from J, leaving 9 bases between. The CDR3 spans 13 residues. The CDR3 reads CASSSQITDTQYF. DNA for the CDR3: TGTGCCAGCAGTTCTCAGATAACAGATACGCAGTATTTT.

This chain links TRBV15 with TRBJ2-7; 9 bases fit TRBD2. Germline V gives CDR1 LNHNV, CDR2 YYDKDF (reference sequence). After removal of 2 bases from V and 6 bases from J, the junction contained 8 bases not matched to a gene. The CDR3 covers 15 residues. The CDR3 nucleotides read TGTGCCACCAGCAGAAGTTGGCGGGAGGGGGCCGAGCAGTACTTC. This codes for CATSRSWREGAEQYF.

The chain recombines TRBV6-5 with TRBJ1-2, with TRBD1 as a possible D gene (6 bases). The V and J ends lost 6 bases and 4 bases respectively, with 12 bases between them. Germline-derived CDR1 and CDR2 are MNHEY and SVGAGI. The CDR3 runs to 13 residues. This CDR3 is CASRVQGGYGYTF. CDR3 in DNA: TGTGCCAGCAGGGTACAGGGCGGCTATGGCTACACCTTC.

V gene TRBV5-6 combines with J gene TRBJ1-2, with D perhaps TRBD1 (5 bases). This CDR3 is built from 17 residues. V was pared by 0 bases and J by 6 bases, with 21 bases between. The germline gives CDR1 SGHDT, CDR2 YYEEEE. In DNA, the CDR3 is TGTGCCAGCAGCTTGGGTGGGACCGACAAGAGTCCTCATGGCTACACCTTC. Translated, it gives CASSLGGTDKSPHGYTF.